The T cell receptor beta chain under discussion was sequenced for a study of beta chain features in type 1 diabetes. The overall study: The samples had roughly 110,000,000 sorted cells examined in all.

A few counts support this clone. The antigen remains undetermined. Findings and caveats of the study: Across all four CD4+ subsets, people with type 1 diabetes showed modestly shorter TCRB CDR3s.

TCRB transcripts that were expressed got sequenced, as all of the isolated RNA had been reverse transcribed. Samples of naive, central memory and regulatory T cells yielded a mean of about 3.6 million reads. Assay: immunoSEQ multiplex PCR; the TCRdb copy retains only in-frame clones and omits some. The table records more than 550,000 clones, around 15% of them present only once. Specimen: naive CD4+ T cells from blood. This TCR was recovered from a man between 18 and 29 years old with type 1 diabetes.

The CDR3 is CASSLLEGTGYTF. The CDR3 DNA is TGTGCCAGCAGCTTACTCGAGGGGACGGGCTACACCTTC. V is TRBV7-9 and J is TRBJ1-2; a weak D match, TRBD1 (5 bases). From germline, CDR1 is SEHNR and CDR2 FQNEAQ (reference sequence). The CDR3 spans 13 residues. The V gene lost 2 bases and the J gene lost 8 bases, with 12 bases spanning the gap.